This entry is about one TCR beta chain. This sample was taken from a study of blood T cell repertoires in COVID-19. Study-wide context: Sources were T cells, B-cell-depleted T cells, or PBMCs; the material itself was cDNA or gDNA.

The CDR3 extends over 14 amino acids. The table came from immunoSEQ multiplex PCR; TCRdb's copy has only in-frame clones and leaves some out. This sample carries a few hundred thousand clones, just under 85% of them seen once, and the ten largest clones take about 15%. V and J are TRBV12-2 and TRBJ1-2. TRBV12-2 is reported as a pseudogene. The specimen was PBMCs or T cells enriched from blood (not recorded which). This sequence was found in a man aged 35 to 55 who had recovered from COVID-19. The CDR3 DNA follows: TGTGCAAGTCGCTGTGACCTACTAGGCTATGGCTACACCTTC. Amino acid sequence: CASRCDLLGYGYTF.